Below, one TCR beta chain is given with its context. These data are taken from a study of blood T cell repertoires in COVID-19. TCRdb keeps only in-frame clones here, not all; method: immunoSEQ multiplex PCR. This table holds 250,000 to 350,000 clones, 65% to 85% found once. The CDR3 totals 14 residues. The ends were cut back, 2 bases at V and 14 bases at J, with 19 bases in the middle. Germline V gene lookup returns CDR1 SGHTA and CDR2 FQGTGA. The receptor's source is a woman aged 50 to 60 with acute or convalescent COVID-19. The sequencing sample was made of peripheral blood. The gene calls are TRBV7-3 and TRBJ2-1; maybe TRBD1 (6 bases). The CDR3 is CASSLRGQFSIKFF. The CDR3 DNA is TGTGCCAGCAGCTTACGGGGACAATTTTCGATTAAGTTCTTC.